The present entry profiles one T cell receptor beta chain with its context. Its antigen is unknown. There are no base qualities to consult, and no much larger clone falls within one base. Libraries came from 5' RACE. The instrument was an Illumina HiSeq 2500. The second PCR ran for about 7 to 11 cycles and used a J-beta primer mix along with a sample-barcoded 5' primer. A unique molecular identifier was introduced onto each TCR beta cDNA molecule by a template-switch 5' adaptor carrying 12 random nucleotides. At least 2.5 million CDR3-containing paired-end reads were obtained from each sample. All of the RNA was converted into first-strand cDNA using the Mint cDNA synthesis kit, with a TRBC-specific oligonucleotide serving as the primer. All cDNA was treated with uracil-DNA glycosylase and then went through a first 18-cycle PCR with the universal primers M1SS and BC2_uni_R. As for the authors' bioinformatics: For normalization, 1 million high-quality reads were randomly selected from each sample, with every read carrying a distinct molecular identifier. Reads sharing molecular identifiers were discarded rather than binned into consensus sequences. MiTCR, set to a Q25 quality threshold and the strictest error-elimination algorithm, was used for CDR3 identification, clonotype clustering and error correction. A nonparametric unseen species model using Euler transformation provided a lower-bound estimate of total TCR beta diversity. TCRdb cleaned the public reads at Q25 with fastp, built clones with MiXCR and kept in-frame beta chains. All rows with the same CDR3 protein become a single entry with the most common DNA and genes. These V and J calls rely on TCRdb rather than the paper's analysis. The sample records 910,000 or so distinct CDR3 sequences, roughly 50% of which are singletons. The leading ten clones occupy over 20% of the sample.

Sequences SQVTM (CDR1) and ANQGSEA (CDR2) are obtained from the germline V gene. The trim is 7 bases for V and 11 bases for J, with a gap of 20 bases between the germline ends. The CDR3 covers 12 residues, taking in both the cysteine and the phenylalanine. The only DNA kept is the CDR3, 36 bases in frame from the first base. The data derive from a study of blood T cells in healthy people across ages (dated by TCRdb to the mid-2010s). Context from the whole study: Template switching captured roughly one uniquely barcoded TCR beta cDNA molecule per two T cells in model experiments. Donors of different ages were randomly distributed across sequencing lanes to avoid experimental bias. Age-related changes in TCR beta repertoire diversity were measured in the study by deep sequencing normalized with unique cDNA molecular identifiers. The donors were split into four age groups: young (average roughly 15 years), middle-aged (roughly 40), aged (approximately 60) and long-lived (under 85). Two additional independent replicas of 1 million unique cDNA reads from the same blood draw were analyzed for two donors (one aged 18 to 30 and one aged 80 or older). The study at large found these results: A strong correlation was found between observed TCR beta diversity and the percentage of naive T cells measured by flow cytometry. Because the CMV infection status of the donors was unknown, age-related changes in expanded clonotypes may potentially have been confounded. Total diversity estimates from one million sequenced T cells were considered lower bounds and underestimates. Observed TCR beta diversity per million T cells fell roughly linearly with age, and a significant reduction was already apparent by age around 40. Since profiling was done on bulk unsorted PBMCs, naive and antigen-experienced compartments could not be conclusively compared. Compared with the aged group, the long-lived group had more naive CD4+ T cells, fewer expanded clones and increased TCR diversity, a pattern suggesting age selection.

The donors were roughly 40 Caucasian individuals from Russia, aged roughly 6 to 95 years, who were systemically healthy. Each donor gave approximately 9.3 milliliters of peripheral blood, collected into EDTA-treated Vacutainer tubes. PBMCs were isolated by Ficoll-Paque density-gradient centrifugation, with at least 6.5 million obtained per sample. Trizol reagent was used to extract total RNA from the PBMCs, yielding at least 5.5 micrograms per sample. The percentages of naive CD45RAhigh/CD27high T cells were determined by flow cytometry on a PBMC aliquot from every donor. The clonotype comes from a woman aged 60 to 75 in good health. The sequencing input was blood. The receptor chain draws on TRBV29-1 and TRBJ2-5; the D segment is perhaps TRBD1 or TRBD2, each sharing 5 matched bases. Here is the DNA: TGCAGCGCTGTCAATCGGGGCAATGAGCAGTACTTC. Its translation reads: CSAVNRGNEQYF.